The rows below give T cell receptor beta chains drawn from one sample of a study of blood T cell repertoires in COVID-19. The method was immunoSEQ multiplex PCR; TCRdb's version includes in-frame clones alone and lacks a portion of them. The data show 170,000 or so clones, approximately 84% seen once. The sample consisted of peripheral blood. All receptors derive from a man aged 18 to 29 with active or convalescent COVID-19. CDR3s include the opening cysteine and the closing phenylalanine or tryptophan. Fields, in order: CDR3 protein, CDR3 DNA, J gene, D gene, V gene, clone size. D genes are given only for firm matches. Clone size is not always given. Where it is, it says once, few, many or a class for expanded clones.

CDR3aa: CASSVTGGKSPLHF; CDR3nt: TGCGCCAGCAGTGTAACAGGGGGGAAGTCACCCCTCCACTTT; j_gene: TRBJ1-6; d_gene: TRBD1; v_gene: TRBV10-2; abundance: .
CDR3aa: CASSELTGNNEKLFF; CDR3nt: TGTGCCAGCAGTGAATTGACAGGGAATAATGAAAAACTGTTTTTT; j_gene: TRBJ1-4; d_gene: TRBD1; v_gene: TRBV6-1; abundance: many
CDR3aa: CASNSAGAYNEQFF; CDR3nt: TGTGCCAGCAACTCAGCGGGAGCCTACAATGAGCAGTTCTTC; j_gene: TRBJ2-1; d_gene: TRBD2; v_gene: TRBV9; abundance: .
CDR3aa: CASSPPPAGGENEQFF; CDR3nt: TGTGCCAGCAGCCCCCCGCCAGCGGGAGGGGAGAATGAGCAGTTCTTC; j_gene: TRBJ2-1; d_gene: TRBD2; v_gene: TRBV5-4; abundance: .
CDR3aa: CSASPSGETQYF; CDR3nt: TGCAGTGCTAGTCCTAGCGGTGAGACCCAGTACTTC; j_gene: TRBJ2-5; d_gene: TRBD2; v_gene: TRBV20-1; abundance: .
CDR3aa: CASSLQQPYEQYF; CDR3nt: TGTGCCAGCAGCTTACAACAGCCCTACGAGCAGTACTTC; j_gene: TRBJ2-7; d_gene: .; v_gene: TRBV7-9; abundance: .
CDR3aa: CASSLRTVTTYEQYF; CDR3nt: TGTGCCAGCTCACTTCGGACAGTCACGACCTACGAGCAGTACTTC; j_gene: TRBJ2-7; d_gene: .; v_gene: TRBV18; abundance: .
CDR3aa: CASSLNNSPLHF; CDR3nt: TGTGCCAGCAGCCTTAATAATTCACCCCTCCACTTT; j_gene: TRBJ1-6; d_gene: .; v_gene: TRBV14; abundance: .
CDR3aa: CAISGTQAGETQYF; CDR3nt: TGTGCCATCAGTGGGACACAGGCAGGGGAGACCCAGTACTTC; j_gene: TRBJ2-5; d_gene: .; v_gene: TRBV10-3; abundance: .
CDR3aa: CASSSGGSLFF; CDR3nt: TGTGCCAGCAGCTCGGGGGGTTCACTGTTCTTC; j_gene: TRBJ2-1; d_gene: TRBD2; v_gene: TRBV6-2/TRBV6-3; abundance: .
CDR3aa: CASIGRGLRGSEAFF; CDR3nt: TGTGCCAGTATCGGGAGGGGTCTCAGAGGATCTGAAGCTTTCTTT; j_gene: TRBJ1-1; d_gene: .; v_gene: TRBV19; abundance: .
CDR3aa: CASSYSLSRGIYGYTF; CDR3nt: TGTGCCAGCAGTTACTCCCTCAGCAGGGGGATCTATGGCTACACCTTC; j_gene: TRBJ1-2; d_gene: TRBD1; v_gene: TRBV6-5; abundance: .
CDR3aa: CASSSQGGIETQYF; CDR3nt: TGTGCCAGCAGCTCCCAGGGGGGTATAGAGACCCAGTACTTC; j_gene: TRBJ2-5; d_gene: .; v_gene: TRBV7-3; abundance: .
CDR3aa: CASSSGRYNEQFF; CDR3nt: TGTGCCAGCAGTAGCGGGCGGTACAATGAGCAGTTCTTC; j_gene: TRBJ2-1; d_gene: TRBD2; v_gene: TRBV13; abundance: .
CDR3aa: CASRLLPGQGAPANEKLFF; CDR3nt: TGTGCCAGCAGGTTGTTACCGGGACAGGGGGCGCCCGCTAATGAAAAACTGTTTTTT; j_gene: TRBJ1-4; d_gene: TRBD1; v_gene: TRBV13; abundance: .
CDR3aa: CASTADYSGELFF; CDR3nt: TGTGCCAGCACCGCTGACTATTCCGGGGAGCTGTTTTTT; j_gene: TRBJ2-2; d_gene: .; v_gene: TRBV5-6; abundance: once
CDR3aa: CASSPSLAGVYEQYF; CDR3nt: TGTGCCAGCTCACCATCCCTAGCGGGAGTATACGAGCAGTACTTC; j_gene: TRBJ2-7; d_gene: TRBD2; v_gene: TRBV18; abundance: .
CDR3aa: CASRPDSGSPLHF; CDR3nt: TGTGCCAGTAGGCCGGACTCCGGGTCACCCCTCCACTTT; j_gene: TRBJ1-6; d_gene: .; v_gene: TRBV19; abundance: .
CDR3aa: CASSKGHMNTGELFF; CDR3nt: TGTGCCAGTAGTAAGGGACACATGAACACCGGGGAGCTGTTTTTT; j_gene: TRBJ2-2; d_gene: .; v_gene: TRBV19; abundance: .
CDR3aa: CASSGQTNGEQYF; CDR3nt: TGTGCCAGCTCCGGACAGACTAATGGTGAGCAGTACTTC; j_gene: TRBJ2-7; d_gene: .; v_gene: TRBV25-1; abundance: .
CDR3aa: CASSIRDSLSGEQFF; CDR3nt: TGTGCCAGTAGTATCAGGGACAGTTTAAGCGGTGAGCAGTTCTTC; j_gene: TRBJ2-1; d_gene: TRBD1; v_gene: TRBV19; abundance: .
CDR3aa: CASSPPGLAGVYEQYF; CDR3nt: TGTGCCAGCTCACCACCGGGACTAGCGGGAGTGTACGAGCAGTACTTC; j_gene: TRBJ2-7; d_gene: TRBD2; v_gene: TRBV18; abundance: .
CDR3aa: CASSILGAQGVYGYTF; CDR3nt: TGTGCCAGTAGTATACTGGGGGCCCAGGGCGTCTATGGCTACACCTTC; j_gene: TRBJ1-2; d_gene: .; v_gene: TRBV19; abundance: .
CDR3aa: CASSFGGGQYNEQFF; CDR3nt: TGTGCCAGCAGTTTTGGGGGAGGGCAATACAATGAGCAGTTCTTC; j_gene: TRBJ2-1; d_gene: TRBD2; v_gene: TRBV28; abundance: few
CDR3aa: CASSYSGTGGKGYTF; CDR3nt: TGTGCCAGCAGTTACTCAGGGACAGGGGGCAAGGGCTACACCTTC; j_gene: TRBJ1-2; d_gene: TRBD1; v_gene: TRBV6-5; abundance: .
CDR3aa: CASTLRTSSYEQYF; CDR3nt: TGTGCCAGCACCCTCAGGACTAGCTCCTACGAGCAGTACTTC; j_gene: TRBJ2-7; d_gene: TRBD2; v_gene: TRBV6-6; abundance: .
CDR3aa: CASSGDRVEEKLFF; CDR3nt: TGTGCCAGCAGCGGGGACAGGGTAGAGGAAAAACTGTTTTTT; j_gene: TRBJ1-4; d_gene: TRBD1; v_gene: TRBV2; abundance: .